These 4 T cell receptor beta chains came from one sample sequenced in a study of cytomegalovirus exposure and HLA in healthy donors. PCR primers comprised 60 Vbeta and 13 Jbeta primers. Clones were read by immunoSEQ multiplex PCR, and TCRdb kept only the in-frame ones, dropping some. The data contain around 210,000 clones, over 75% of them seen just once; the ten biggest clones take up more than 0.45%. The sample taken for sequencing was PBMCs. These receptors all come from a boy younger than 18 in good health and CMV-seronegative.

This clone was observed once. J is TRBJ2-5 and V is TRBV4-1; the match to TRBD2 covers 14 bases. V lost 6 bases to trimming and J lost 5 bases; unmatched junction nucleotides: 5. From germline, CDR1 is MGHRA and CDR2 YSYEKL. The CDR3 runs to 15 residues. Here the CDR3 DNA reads TGCGCCAGCAGGGACAGACTAGCGGGAGGGGAGACCCAGTACTTC. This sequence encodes CASRDRLAGGETQYF.

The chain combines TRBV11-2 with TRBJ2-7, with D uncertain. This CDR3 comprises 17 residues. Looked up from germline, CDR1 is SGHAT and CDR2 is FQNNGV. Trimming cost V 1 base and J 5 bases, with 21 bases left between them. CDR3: CASSLVIDTRIVNEQYF. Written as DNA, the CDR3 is TGTGCCAGCAGCTTAGTGATTGACACGCGAATTGTCAACGAGCAGTACTTC.

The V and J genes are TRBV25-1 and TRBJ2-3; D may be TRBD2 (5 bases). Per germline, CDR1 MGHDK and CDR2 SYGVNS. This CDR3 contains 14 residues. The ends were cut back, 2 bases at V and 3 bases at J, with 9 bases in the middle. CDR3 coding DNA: TGTGCCAGCAGTGAAAGGAGAGGGACAGATACGCAGTATTTT. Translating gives CASSERRGTDTQYF.

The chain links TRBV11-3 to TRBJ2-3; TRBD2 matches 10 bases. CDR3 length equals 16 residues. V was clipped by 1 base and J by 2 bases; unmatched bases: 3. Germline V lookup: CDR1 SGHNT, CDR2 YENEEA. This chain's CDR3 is CASSLVAGGLTDTQYF. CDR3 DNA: TGTGCCAGCAGCTTAGTAGCGGGGGGACTCACAGATACGCAGTATTTT. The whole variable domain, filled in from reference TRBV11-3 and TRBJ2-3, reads EAGVVQSPRYKIIEKKQPVAFWCNPISGHNTLYWYLQNLGQGPELLIRYENEEAVDDSQLPKDRFSAERLKGVDSTLKIQPAELGDSAVYLCASSLVAGGLTDTQYFGPGTRLTVL.